This T cell receptor (beta chain) was sequenced during a study of blood T cell repertoires in COVID-19. The assay was immunoSEQ multiplex PCR, and TCRdb's table has in-frame clones only and misses some. The sample holds 70,000 to 100,000 clones; 70% to 90% are singletons and the top ten take 15%. V lost 5 bases and J lost 2; bases outside the gene matches: 9. Germline V gene lookup returns CDR1 LGHDT and CDR2 YNNKEL (reference sequence). CDR3 length: 16 residues. Sequenced sample: peripheral blood. The sequence was collected from a woman over 75 with acute or convalescent COVID-19. The chain carries TRBV3-1 (or the pseudogene TRBV3-2) and TRBJ2-7; 10 bases are shared with TRBD2. The CDR3 sequence is CASSYRLAGRAYEQYF. The CDR3 DNA sequence: TGTGCCAGCAGCTACCGACTAGCGGGTCGCGCCTACGAGCAGTACTTC.